The clone carrying this TCR beta chain occurred many times. No antigen is known for it. TCRdb ran MiXCR on the 5' RACE reads and lists one entry per CDR3 protein. The sample gives about 190,000 distinct CDR3 sequences, about 16% of which show up once; over 35% is in the top ten. This sample was included in a study of identical twins. The V gene's germline CDR1 is DFQATT and CDR2 SNEGSKA (reference sequence). The CDR3 runs 13 residues. Trimming cost V 5 bases and J 1 base, with 11 bases left between them. Broader study findings: In beta out-of-frame sequences, the excess sharing between twins was weaker.

This sample was shared with a second study, whose subject was T cells expressing NK-cell markers. As that report states: Among CD8+ T cells from 5 to 7 donors, dominant NKG2C+ clonotypes accounted for about 1.0-7.0%. Uncertainty persisted over the HCMV specificity of expanded NKG2C+ T cell clones.

This rearrangement joins TRBV20-1 to TRBJ1-2; D unclear. This TCR was recovered from a woman under 30 in good health. Sequencing was carried out using CD8+ T cells sorted from blood. The CDR3 is CSAPTTDNYGYTF. In DNA form, the CDR3 reads TGCAGTGCTCCCACGACGGATAACTATGGCTACACCTTC.